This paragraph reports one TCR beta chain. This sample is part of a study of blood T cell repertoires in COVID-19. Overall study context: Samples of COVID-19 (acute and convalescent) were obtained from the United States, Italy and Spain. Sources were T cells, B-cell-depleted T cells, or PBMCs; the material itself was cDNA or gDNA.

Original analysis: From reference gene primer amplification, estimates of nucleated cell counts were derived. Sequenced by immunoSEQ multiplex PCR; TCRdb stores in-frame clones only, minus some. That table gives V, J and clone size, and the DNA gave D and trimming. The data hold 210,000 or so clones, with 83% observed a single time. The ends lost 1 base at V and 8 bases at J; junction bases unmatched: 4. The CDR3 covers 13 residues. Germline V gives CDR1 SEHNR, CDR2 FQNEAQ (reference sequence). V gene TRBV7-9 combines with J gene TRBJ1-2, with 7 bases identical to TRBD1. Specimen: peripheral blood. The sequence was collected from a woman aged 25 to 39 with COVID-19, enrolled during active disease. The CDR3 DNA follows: TGTGCCAGCAGCTTAGAGGGGGCGAGGGGCTACACCTTC. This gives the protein CASSLEGARGYTF.